This entry features one T cell receptor (beta chain) sequence. Germline V gene lookup returns CDR1 SGDLS and CDR2 YYNGEE. This CDR3 is built from 11 residues. With 4 bases removed from V and 8 bases from J, the gap between germline ends came to 9 bases. The source of the sample is a study of blood T cell repertoires in COVID-19. Turning to the study itself: Material from acute and convalescent COVID-19 was sourced from the United States, Italy and Spain. Sources were T cells, B-cell-depleted T cells, or PBMCs; the material itself was cDNA or gDNA.

Per the original data handling: Amplification of reference gene primers provided the estimated nucleated cell counts. Repertoires were generated with immunoSEQ multiplex PCR, while TCRdb's copy carries only in-frame clones and drops some. The DNA was the basis for D and trimming; V, J and clone size are from that table. The sample shows nearly 350,000 clones, around four fifths of them seen only once. This chain uses TRBV9 with TRBJ1-2; unclear D gene. The sequencing sample was made of peripheral blood. This receptor was taken from a young man with active or convalescent COVID-19. The CDR3 spells CASSSGSGYTF. The CDR3 nucleotides are TGTGCCAGCAGCTCGGGTAGCGGCTACACCTTC. The full variable domain, completed using reference TRBV9 and TRBJ1-2, is DSGVTQTPKHLITATGQRVTLRCSPRSGDLSVYWYQQSLDQGLQFLIQYYNGEERAKGNILERFSAQQFPDLHSELNLSSLELGDSALYFCASSSGSGYTFGSGTRLTVV.